The clone carrying this T cell receptor beta chain was observed a few times. The data stem from a study of blood T cells in healthy people across ages. About the research overall: About one barcoded beta molecule per two T cells came from capture by template switching.

Next came a second PCR, run for about 6 to 11 cycles, which used a sample-barcoded 5' primer along with a J-beta primer mix. TCRdb re-derived calls from the 5' RACE reads in MiXCR, one entry per CDR3 protein. The sample includes around 1,800,000 distinct CDR3 sequences, about two fifths seen only once; the top ten take 23%. The TCR originated in a human donor in good health. Sequenced input: blood.

Written as DNA, the CDR3 is TGTGCCAGCATCAAAGAGACAATACGGGGGTACAATGAGCAGTTCTTC. It translates to CASIKETIRGYNEQFF. The chain couples TRBV11-3 to TRBJ2-1; D may be TRBD2 (6 bases). Germline CDR1 reads SGHNT; CDR2 reads YENEEA. This CDR3 comprises 16 residues. V lost 7 bases and J lost 4, with 20 bases in between.